This T cell receptor beta chain derives from a study of blood T cell repertoires in COVID-19. Using immunoSEQ multiplex PCR, the repertoire was profiled, and TCRdb retains in-frame clones only, with some absent. Of some 360,000 clones in the sample, 88% were seen once. CDR1 DFQATT and CDR2 SNEGSKA come from the germline V gene (reference sequence). The CDR3 runs 12 residues. V lost 3 bases and J lost 7, with 12 bases in between. The origin of this receptor is a young woman who had been exposed to COVID-19. Sequenced sample: PBMCs or T cells enriched from blood (not recorded which). The J gene is TRBJ1-2, the V gene TRBV20-1, with a weak D call TRBD1 (5 bases). The CDR3 sequence is CSASTQGRGYTF. Written as DNA, the CDR3 is TGCAGTGCTAGTACCCAGGGCCGTGGCTACACCTTC.